Each of the 19 T cell receptor beta chains below was sequenced from the same sample in a study of blood T cell repertoires in COVID-19. Clones were sequenced by immunoSEQ multiplex PCR, and TCRdb holds only the in-frame ones, with some missing. The sample lists around 240,000 clones; approximately 83% were seen once. The sequenced sample was peripheral blood. The receptors derive from a young woman who had recovered from COVID-19.

This chain joins TRBV18 and TRBJ1-5; 7 nucleotides agree with TRBD1. The germline CDR1 and CDR2 sequences are KGHSH and LQKENI. CDR3 length: 15 residues. The trim removed 3 bases at V and 4 bases at J, leaving 6 bases unmatched. The CDR3 here is CASSPRGGGNQPQHF. The CDR3 DNA follows: TGTGCCAGCTCACCGCGAGGGGGCGGAAATCAGCCCCAGCATTTT.

V gene TRBV27 combines with J gene TRBJ1-2; 8 bases match TRBD1. CDR1 is MNHEY and CDR2 is SMNVEV in the germline V gene (reference sequence). J lost 3 bases, V lost 5 bases, and 8 bases had no gene match. This CDR3 spans 15 amino acids. The CDR3 sequence is CASSGQGAGDYGYTF. DNA for the CDR3: TGTGCCAGCAGTGGGCAGGGGGCAGGTGACTATGGCTACACCTTC.

The V call is TRBV27, the J call TRBJ2-7, with TRBD2 matching over 7 bases. V was pared by 4 bases and J by 1 base, with 1 base of the junction left unmatched. The CDR3 is made up of 13 amino acids. Germline V gives CDR1 MNHEY, CDR2 SMNVEV (reference sequence). The CDR3 protein is CASSSGGSYEQYF. Here the CDR3 DNA reads TGTGCCAGCAGTTCGGGGGGTTCCTACGAGCAGTACTTC.

This clone was picked up a small number of times. CDR3 sequence reads: CATSLGTGDTDTQYF. The CDR3 DNA sequence: TGTGCCACCAGTCTTGGGACAGGGGATACAGATACGCAGTATTTT. The chain joins TRBV24-1 to TRBJ2-3, with TRBD1 matching 10 bases. CDR3 length equals 15 residues. Germline V gene data show CDR1 as KGHDR and CDR2 as SFDVKD. Losses at the gene ends were 6 bases for V and 3 bases for J; bases not matched to a gene: 5.

This clone appeared a few times. Other nucleotide sequences from this sample produce the same CDR3. The chain links TRBV6-4 to TRBJ2-3; 8 bases fit TRBD2. J gave up 2 bases and V 0 bases, and 1 base lay outside the gene matches. In germline, CDR1 is MRHNA, CDR2 SNTAGT. This CDR3 is 15 amino acids long. Written as DNA, the CDR3 is TGTGCCAGCAGTGACTCCGGGGGGGCCACAGATACGCAGTATTTT. It codes for CASSDSGGATDTQYF.

The chain uses TRBV5-1 and TRBJ1-1; the match to TRBD1 covers 7 bases. Germline V gene sequence: CDR1 SGHRS, CDR2 YFSETQ. The CDR3 consists of 14 residues. The V gene end was trimmed by 4 bases and the J gene end by 3 bases; junction bases not matched to a gene: 6. The DNA of the CDR3 is TGCGCCAGCAGCCGCGACAGGGTCGACACTGAAGCTTTCTTT. Translation gives CASSRDRVDTEAFF.

The rearrangement uses TRBV27 and TRBJ2-2, with D possibly TRBD2 on 6 matching bases. The V end lost 5 bases, the J end lost 5 bases, and 15 bases lay between the germline ends. The CDR3 has 15 amino acids. Germline V gene lookup returns CDR1 MNHEY and CDR2 SMNVEV (reference sequence). In DNA, the CDR3 is TGTGCCAGCAGTGCTACATTCGCGGGGACCGGGGAGCTGTTTTTT. Its translation is CASSATFAGTGELFF.

CDR3 in DNA: TGTGCCAGCAGTGTGGGACAGCGAACAGATACGCAGTATTTT. Amino acids: CASSVGQRTDTQYF. This rearrangement joins TRBV2 to TRBJ2-3, with 7 bases that match TRBD1. The CDR3 is 14 amino acids. J was trimmed by 3 bases and V by 4 bases; bases with no gene match: 4. The germline V gene encodes CDR1 SNHLY and CDR2 FYNNEI.

The rearrangement links TRBV3-1 (or the pseudogene TRBV3-2) to TRBJ1-5, with no clear D. Germline V lookup: CDR1 LGHDT, CDR2 YNNKEL (reference sequence). There are 14 residues in the CDR3. The V and J ends lost 0 bases and 6 bases respectively, with 9 bases between them. Here the CDR3 reads CASSQDGGGQPQHF. In DNA, the CDR3 is TGTGCCAGCAGCCAAGATGGAGGAGGTCAGCCCCAGCATTTT.

The chain couples TRBV4-1 to TRBJ2-3; 7 nucleotides align to TRBD2. V gave up 5 bases and J gave up 4 bases; unmatched junction bases: 12. Germline V gene data show CDR1 as MGHRA and CDR2 as YSYEKL. This CDR3 has 16 residues. The CDR3 DNA reads as TGCGCCAGCAGCGCCTCGACTAGCCTTAGGGCAGATACGCAGTATTTT. Encoded protein: CASSASTSLRADTQYF.

This chain joins TRBV5-6 and TRBJ2-1; TRBD2 matches at 10 bases. The CDR3 extends over 19 amino acids. The germline CDR1 and CDR2 sequences are SGHDT and YYEEEE. The V and J ends lost 2 bases and 1 base, in that order; junction bases with no gene match: 12. The CDR3 DNA sequence: TGTGCCAGCAGCTTCGTAGCTAGCGGGGGTTACCAATCCTACAATGAGCAGTTCTTC. As protein: CASSFVASGGYQSYNEQFF.

The rearrangement uses TRBV5-8 and TRBJ1-5, with a weak D call TRBD1 (5 bases). In germline, CDR1 is SGHTS, CDR2 YDEGEE. V was pared by 4 bases and J by 2 bases, with 10 bases between. This CDR3 is built from 14 residues. The CDR3 loop is CASSQGTGNQPQHF. CDR3 in DNA: TGTGCCAGCAGCCAGGGAACCGGCAATCAGCCCCAGCATTTT.

The chain couples TRBV2 to TRBJ1-5, with D unresolved. The CDR3 spans 14 residues. Between the trimmed V and J ends, which lost 4 bases and 7 bases, there was a span of 14 bases. CDR1 and CDR2 (germline): SNHLY, FYNNEI. CDR3: CASSGFGVGQPQHF. Written as DNA, the CDR3 is TGTGCCAGCAGTGGTTTTGGAGTAGGACAGCCCCAGCATTTT. Drawing the rest from reference TRBV2 and TRBJ1-5, the complete variable domain is EPEVTQTPSHQVTQMGQEVILRCVPISNHLYFYWYRQILGQKVEFLVSFYNNEISEKSEIFDDQFSVERPDGSNFTLKIRSTKLEDSAMYFCASSGFGVGQPQHFGDGTRLSIL.

V and J are TRBV14 and TRBJ2-7; 7 positions match TRBD1. Germline CDR1 is SGHDN and CDR2 is FVKESK. The CDR3 has 13 amino acids. After removal of 6 bases from V and 4 bases from J, the junction contained 6 bases not matched to a gene. CDR3 in DNA: TGTGCCAGCAGTCGGGACAGTCCATACGAGCAGTACTTC. This codes for CASSRDSPYEQYF.

The chain combines TRBV2 with TRBJ1-3; 8 nucleotides align to TRBD1. Germline trimming cut 3 bases from V and 8 bases from J; bases unmatched to any gene: 9. Germline CDR1 reads SNHLY; CDR2 reads FYNNEI. The CDR3 length is 15 residues. As DNA, the CDR3 is TGTGCCAGCAGTGAGTTGGACAGGGCGAGAGACACCATATATTTT. It translates to CASSELDRARDTIYF.

This chain connects TRBV7-2 to TRBJ2-3; TRBD2 aligns across 14 bases. CDR3 length: 15 residues. Germline CDR1 and CDR2: SGHTA and FQGNSA. J lost 6 bases, V lost 5 bases, and 4 bases had no gene match. The CDR3 sequence: CASSPGTSGSDTQYF. As DNA, the CDR3 is TGTGCCAGCAGCCCGGGGACTAGCGGGAGTGATACGCAGTATTTT.

The V gene is TRBV5-6, the J gene TRBJ1-3; TRBD1 might be the D (5 bases). V was trimmed by 1 base and J by 5 bases, leaving 13 bases between them. Germline values: CDR1 SGHDT, CDR2 YYEEEE. The CDR3 is 15 residues long. This CDR3 reads CASSLWQGVRNTIYF. DNA for the CDR3: TGTGCCAGCAGCTTGTGGCAGGGTGTCCGAAACACCATATATTTT. The full variable domain, completed using reference TRBV5-6 and TRBJ1-3, is DAGVTQSPTHLIKTRGQQVTLRCSPKSGHDTVSWYQQALGQGPQFIFQYYEEEERQRGNFPDRFSGHQFPNYSSELNVNALLLGDSALYLCASSLWQGVRNTIYFGEGSWLTVV.

The chain joins TRBV6-5 to TRBJ2-1; 7 bases are a match to TRBD2. V lost 5 bases and J lost 1; bases outside the gene matches: 5. The CDR3 contains 15 residues. Germline V gene lookup returns CDR1 MNHEY and CDR2 SVGAGI. CDR3: CASSTYGGSYNEQFF. The CDR3 DNA reads as TGTGCCAGCAGTACGTACGGGGGGTCCTACAATGAGCAGTTCTTC.

This rearrangement joins TRBV6-5 to TRBJ2-7; the D gene is possibly TRBD2 (6 bases). V dropped 8 bases and J dropped 0 bases, with 17 bases sitting between them. Germline CDR1 and CDR2: MNHEY and SVGAGI. This CDR3 is 15 amino acids long. CDR3 in amino acids: CASGSSGLFSYEQYF. For the CDR3, the DNA is TGTGCCAGCGGATCCTCGGGACTTTTCTCCTACGAGCAGTACTTC.